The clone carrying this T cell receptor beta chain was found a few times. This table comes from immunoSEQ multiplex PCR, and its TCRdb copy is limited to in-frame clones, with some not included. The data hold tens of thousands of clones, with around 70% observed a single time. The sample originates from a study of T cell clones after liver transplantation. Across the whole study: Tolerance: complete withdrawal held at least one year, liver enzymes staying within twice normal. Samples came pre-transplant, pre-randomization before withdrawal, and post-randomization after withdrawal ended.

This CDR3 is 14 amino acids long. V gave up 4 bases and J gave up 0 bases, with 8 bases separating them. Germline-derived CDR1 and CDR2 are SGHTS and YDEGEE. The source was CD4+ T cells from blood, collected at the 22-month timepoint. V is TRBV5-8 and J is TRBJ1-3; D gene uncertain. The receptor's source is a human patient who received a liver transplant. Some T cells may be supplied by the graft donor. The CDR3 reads CASSPTVSGNTIYF. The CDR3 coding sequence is TGTGCCAGCAGCCCGACCGTCTCTGGAAACACCATATATTTT. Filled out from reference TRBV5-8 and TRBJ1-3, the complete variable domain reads EAGVTQSPTHLIKTRGQQATLRCSPISGHTSVYWYQQALGLGLQFLLWYDEGEERNRGNFPPRFSGRQFPNYSSELNVNALELEDSALYLCASSPTVSGNTIYFGEGSWLTVV.